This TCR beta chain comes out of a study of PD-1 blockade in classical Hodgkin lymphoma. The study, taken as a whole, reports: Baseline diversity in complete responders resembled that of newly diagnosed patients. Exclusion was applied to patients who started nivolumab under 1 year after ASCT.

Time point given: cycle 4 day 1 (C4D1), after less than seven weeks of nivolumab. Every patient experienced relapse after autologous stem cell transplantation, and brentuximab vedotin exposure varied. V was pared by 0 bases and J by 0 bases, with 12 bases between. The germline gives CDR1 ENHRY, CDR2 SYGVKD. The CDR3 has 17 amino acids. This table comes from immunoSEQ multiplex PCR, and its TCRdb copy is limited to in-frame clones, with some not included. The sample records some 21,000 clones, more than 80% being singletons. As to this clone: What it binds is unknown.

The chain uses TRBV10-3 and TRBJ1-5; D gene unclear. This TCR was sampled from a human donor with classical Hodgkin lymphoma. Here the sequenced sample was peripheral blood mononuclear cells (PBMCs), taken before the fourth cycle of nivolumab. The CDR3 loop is CAISESARADSNQPQHF. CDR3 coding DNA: TGTGCCATCAGTGAGTCGGCTCGAGCTGATAGCAATCAGCCCCAGCATTTT.